A single sample gave rise to the 26 T cell receptor beta chains below, sequenced in a study of technical replicates of blood from a handful of donors. Clones were sequenced by immunoSEQ multiplex PCR, and TCRdb holds only the in-frame ones, with some missing. Of more than 65,000 clones in the sample, approximately 80% are singletons; the top ten hold around 3.9%. The specimen was PBMCs. Receptors were obtained from a human donor in good health. Some clones in this sample may be carry-over from other donors' samples.

This sequence joins TRBV2 and TRBJ1-6, with 9 bases matching TRBD1. The CDR3 has 13 residues. Germline V gives CDR1 SNHLY, CDR2 FYNNEI. V trimming: 7 bases; J trimming: 8 bases; junction bases outside the gene matches: 3. In nucleotides, the CDR3 is TGTGCCAGCACGGGACAGGGTTATTCACCCCTCCACTTT. It is translated as CASTGQGYSPLHF. The full variable domain, with the rest looked up from reference TRBV2 and TRBJ1-6, is EPEVTQTPSHQVTQMGQEVILRCVPISNHLYFYWYRQILGQKVEFLVSFYNNEISEKSEIFDDQFSVERPDGSNFTLKIRSTKLEDSAMYFCASTGQGYSPLHFGNGTRLTVT.

This clone was seen just once. J is TRBJ2-3 and V is TRBV7-3, with D hard to call. Germline CDR1 SGHTA, CDR2 FQGTGA. CDR3 size: 14 residues. V was cut by 2 bases and J by 2 bases, with 8 bases left in between. The CDR3 nucleotides are TGTGCCAGCAGCTTAGCGGCGGCCACAGATACGCAGTATTTT. Translating it yields CASSLAAATDTQYF.

The chain links TRBV10-1 to TRBJ2-7; 14 bases are shared with TRBD2. There are 13 residues in the CDR3. The junction had 3 bases not matched to a gene; V was cut back by 8 bases and J by 6 bases. The germline V gene has CDR1 WNHNN and CDR2 SYGVQD (reference sequence). CDR3 sequence (DNA): TGCGCCAGCTCGGGACTAGCGGGGGCCGAGCAGTACTTC. Residues: CASSGLAGAEQYF.

The J gene is TRBJ1-4, the V gene TRBV6-1; 8 bases are shared with TRBD1. The CDR3 has 15 residues. The V and J ends lost 5 bases and 3 bases, in that order; junction bases with no gene match: 5. CDR1 is MNHNS, CDR2 SASEGT, per germline. The CDR3 here is CASSIRTGPNEKLFF. Written as DNA, the CDR3 is TGTGCCAGCAGTATCAGGACAGGGCCTAATGAAAAACTGTTTTTT.

The chain combines TRBV5-1 with TRBJ1-1; D not resolved. This CDR3 contains 12 residues. CDR1 SGHRS and CDR2 YFSETQ come from the germline V gene. Trimming cost V 4 bases and J 6 bases, with 10 bases left between them. CDR3: CASSQVGAEAFF. DNA for the CDR3: TGCGCCAGCAGCCAAGTCGGGGCTGAAGCTTTCTTT.

The rearrangement joins TRBV5-4 to TRBJ2-3; 15 bases are shared with TRBD2. This CDR3 has 16 amino acids. The ends lost 4 bases at V and 7 bases at J; junction bases unmatched: 7. From germline, CDR1 is SGHNT and CDR2 YYREEE (reference sequence). The CDR3 loop reads CASSERTSGGVNTQYF. The CDR3 DNA reads TGTGCCAGCAGCGAACGGACTAGCGGGGGGGTGAATACGCAGTATTTT.

The V gene is TRBV19, the J gene TRBJ2-1; a weak D match, TRBD2 (6 bases). Per germline, CDR1 LNHDA and CDR2 SQIVND (reference sequence). The V end was cut by 2 bases, the J end by 4 bases, with 9 bases between. This CDR3 has 14 residues. CDR3 in amino acids: CASSITGRYNEQFF. The CDR3 DNA reads TGTGCCAGTAGTATAACGGGGAGGTACAATGAGCAGTTCTTC.

V gene TRBV5-1 combines with J gene TRBJ2-5, with 7 bases fitting TRBD1. With the DNA end fitting TRBJ2-7 better, the J assignment may be wrong. The CDR3 consists of 14 residues. The germline gives CDR1 SGHRS, CDR2 YFSETQ. CDR3 nucleotides: TGCGCCAGCAGCTTGTTACAGGGGATGAACGAGCAGTACTTC. Encoded protein: CASSLLQGMNEQYF.

The J gene is TRBJ1-2, the V gene TRBV5-3; 10 nucleotides line up with TRBD1. TRBV5-3 is an ORF for which the function is uncertain. This CDR3 region has 15 residues. J lost 4 bases, V lost 3 bases, and 6 bases had no gene match. The CDR3 is CARSYGTGVGYGYTF. The CDR3, as DNA: TGTGCCAGAAGCTACGGGACAGGGGTGGGCTATGGCTACACCTTC.

This chain joins TRBV9 and TRBJ2-4, with 8 bases that match TRBD1. After removal of 9 bases from V and 2 bases from J, the junction contained 10 bases not matched to a gene. Germline V gene sequence: CDR1 SGDLS, CDR2 YYNGEE. This CDR3 region has 15 residues. The CDR3 DNA reads TGTGCCATAACAGGGGGGAAAAATACCAAAAACATTCAGTACTTC. Translated, it gives CAITGGKNTKNIQYF.

A single count supports this clone. The chain is built from TRBV5-1 and TRBJ2-5; 8 bases map to TRBD1. The V gene's germline CDR1 is SGHRS and CDR2 YFSETQ. Germline trimming cut 4 bases from V and 5 bases from J; bases unmatched to any gene: 16. The CDR3 covers 17 residues. The CDR3 coding sequence is TGCGCCAGCAGCCGCTACCCCTGGACAGGGCTAGGGGAGACCCAGTACTTC. It codes for CASSRYPWTGLGETQYF.

This chain joins TRBV7-3 and TRBJ1-1; the match to TRBD1 covers 7 bases. There are 13 residues in the CDR3. In germline, CDR1 is SGHTA, CDR2 FQGTGA. Trimming at V came to 2 bases and at J to 6 bases, leaving 3 bases not matched to a gene. CDR3 nucleotides: TGTGCCAGCAGCTTACTAGGACAGGCTGAAGCTTTCTTT. Encoded protein: CASSLLGQAEAFF.

The gene calls are TRBV6-1 and TRBJ1-5; D ambiguous. Trimming left V 6 bases short and J 9 bases short, with 12 bases between. The CDR3 is 12 amino acids. Germline-derived CDR1 and CDR2 are MNHNS and SASEGT. Here the CDR3 DNA reads TGTGCCAGCAGATTTTCAGGATTGCCCCAGCATTTT. It is translated as CASRFSGLPQHF.

The CDR3 nucleotides are TGTGCCTGGAGTAGCGGGAGTACCGGGGAGCTGTTTTTT. Amino acids: CAWSSGSTGELFF. The chain combines TRBV30 with TRBJ2-2; 8 bases agree with TRBD2. The CDR3 sequence is 13 residues long. From germline, CDR1 is GTSNPN and CDR2 SVGIG (reference sequence). V shed 2 bases, J shed 5 bases, and the junction held 1 base outside the gene matches.

This chain joins TRBV29-1 and TRBJ1-5, with 7 bases identical to TRBD1. The CDR3 length is 12 residues. The germline CDR1 and CDR2 sequences are SQVTM and ANQGSEA. The J segment lost 4 bases and the V segment lost 7 bases, leaving 4 bases of the junction unmatched. The CDR3 sequence is CSGGQENQPQHF. In DNA form, the CDR3 reads TGCAGCGGAGGACAGGAGAATCAGCCCCAGCATTTT.

The rearrangement uses TRBV5-4 and TRBJ1-6; a possible D gene is TRBD1 (6 bases). Germline CDR1 and CDR2: SGHNT and YYREEE (reference sequence). The V and J ends lost 3 bases and 5 bases respectively, with 9 bases between them. CDR3 size: 14 residues. This chain's CDR3 is CASSSQGDNSPLHF. CDR3 bases: TGTGCCAGCAGCTCACAGGGCGATAATTCACCCCTCCACTTT.

This clone was seen a handful of times. The genes are TRBV4-1 and TRBJ1-2; 7 bases align to TRBD1. The germline V gene encodes CDR1 MGHRA and CDR2 YSYEKL. Germline trimming cut 3 bases from V and 2 bases from J; bases unmatched to any gene: 3. The CDR3 sequence is 14 residues long. CDR3 residues: CASSHEQGNYGYTF. For the CDR3, the DNA is TGCGCCAGCAGCCATGAACAGGGGAACTATGGCTACACCTTC.

The chain combines TRBV4-1 with TRBJ2-7; 11 nucleotides align to TRBD2. Trimming cost V 3 bases and J 2 bases; bases outside gene matches: 6. Germline V lookup: CDR1 MGHRA, CDR2 YSYEKL. The CDR3 runs to 16 residues. For the CDR3, the DNA is TGCGCCAGCAGCCAGACGGGGACTAGCGGAGCCTACGAGCAGTACTTC. This translates into CASSQTGTSGAYEQYF.

The chain is built from TRBV18 and TRBJ1-2, with 9 bases aligning to TRBD1. Germline assignment: CDR1 KGHSH and CDR2 LQKENI. The CDR3 length is 15 residues. Unmatched junction bases numbered 2, after V lost 3 bases and J lost 0 bases. The CDR3 region has the DNA TGTGCCAGCTCACCTCGGACAGGGGCTAACTATGGCTACACCTTC. Translation: CASSPRTGANYGYTF. Full variable domain (rest looked up from reference TRBV18 and TRBJ1-2): NAGVMQNPRHLVRRRGQEARLRCSPMKGHSHVYWYRQLPEEGLKFMVYLQKENIIDESGMPKERFSAEFPKEGPSILRIQQVVRGDSAAYFCASSPRTGANYGYTFGSGTRLTVV.

This chain connects TRBV29-1 to TRBJ1-4; weak D call: TRBD1 (5 bases). The germline V gene encodes CDR1 SQVTM and CDR2 ANQGSEA. With 7 bases removed from V and 8 bases from J, the gap between germline ends came to 14 bases. The CDR3 consists of 12 residues. Written as DNA, the CDR3 is TGCAGCGGGGGGGGGACGGAGGAAAAACTGTTTTTT. Protein: CSGGGTEEKLFF.

The chain has TRBV30 and TRBJ1-6; D gene unclear. The CDR3 is 12 residues long. CDR1 is GTSNPN, CDR2 SVGIG, per germline (reference sequence). V was shortened by 3 bases and J by 12 bases, with 12 bases between the two germline ends. The CDR3 region is CAWSTGPVPLHF. CDR3 nucleotides: TGTGCCTGGAGCACTGGGCCCGTACCCCTCCACTTT.

The chain links TRBV19 to TRBJ2-1; 11 bases are a match to TRBD1. This CDR3 spans 15 amino acids. Germline V gene data show CDR1 as LNHDA and CDR2 as SQIVND (reference sequence). With 5 bases clipped from V and 7 bases from J, the junction kept 7 bases outside the gene matches. CDR3 residues: CASSPGQGARNEQFF. CDR3 bases: TGTGCCAGTAGTCCAGGACAGGGGGCGAGGAATGAGCAGTTCTTC.

The chain is built from TRBV7-9 and TRBJ2-7, with 11 bases lining up with TRBD2. Unmatched junction bases numbered 4, after V lost 5 bases and J lost 1 base. The germline V gene encodes CDR1 SEHNR and CDR2 FQNEAQ (reference sequence). The CDR3 loop spans 15 amino acids. This CDR3 reads CASSDASGRSYEQYF. As DNA, the CDR3 is TGTGCCAGCAGCGACGCTAGCGGGAGGTCCTACGAGCAGTACTTC.

V gene TRBV15 combines with J gene TRBJ2-7, with TRBD1 as a possible D gene (6 bases). The CDR3 spans 16 residues. Trimming cost V 6 bases and J 5 bases, with 23 bases left between them. The germline gives CDR1 LNHNV, CDR2 YYDKDF (reference sequence). In DNA form, the CDR3 reads TGTGCCACCAGAGACCCGAAACAGGGAAGGGGCGACGAGCAGTACTTC. It codes for CATRDPKQGRGDEQYF.

The chain is built from TRBV28 and TRBJ2-3; weak D call: TRBD2 (7 bases). Trimming took 6 bases from V and 8 from J, leaving 18 bases between them. Looked up from germline, CDR1 is MDHEN and CDR2 is SYDVKM. This CDR3 has 14 residues. The CDR3 sequence: CASSLRGASGTQYF. The CDR3 DNA is TGTGCCAGCAGCCTCCGGGGGGCCTCAGGTACGCAGTATTTT.

This chain links TRBV9 with TRBJ2-2, with D hard to call. The CDR3 contains 16 residues. Germline values: CDR1 SGDLS, CDR2 YYNGEE. The V and J ends lost 0 bases and 0 bases respectively, with 9 bases between them. The CDR3 sequence: CASSVGGFPNTGELFF. The CDR3 nucleotides read TGTGCCAGCAGCGTAGGAGGCTTTCCGAACACCGGGGAGCTGTTTTTT.